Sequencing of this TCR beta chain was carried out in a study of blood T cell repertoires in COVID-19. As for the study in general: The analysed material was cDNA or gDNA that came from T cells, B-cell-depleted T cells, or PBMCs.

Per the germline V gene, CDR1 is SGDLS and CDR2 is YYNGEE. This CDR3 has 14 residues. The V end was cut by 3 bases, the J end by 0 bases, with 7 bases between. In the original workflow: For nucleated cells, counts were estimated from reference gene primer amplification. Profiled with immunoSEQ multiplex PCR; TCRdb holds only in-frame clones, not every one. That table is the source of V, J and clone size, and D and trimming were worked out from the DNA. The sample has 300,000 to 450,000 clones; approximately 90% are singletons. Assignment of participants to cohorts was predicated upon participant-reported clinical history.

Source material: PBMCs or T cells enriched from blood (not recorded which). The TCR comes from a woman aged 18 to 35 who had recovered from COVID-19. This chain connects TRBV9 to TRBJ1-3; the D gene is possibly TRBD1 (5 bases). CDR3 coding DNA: TGTGCCAGCAGCGAGGGGATCTCTGGAAACACCATATATTTT. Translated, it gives CASSEGISGNTIYF.